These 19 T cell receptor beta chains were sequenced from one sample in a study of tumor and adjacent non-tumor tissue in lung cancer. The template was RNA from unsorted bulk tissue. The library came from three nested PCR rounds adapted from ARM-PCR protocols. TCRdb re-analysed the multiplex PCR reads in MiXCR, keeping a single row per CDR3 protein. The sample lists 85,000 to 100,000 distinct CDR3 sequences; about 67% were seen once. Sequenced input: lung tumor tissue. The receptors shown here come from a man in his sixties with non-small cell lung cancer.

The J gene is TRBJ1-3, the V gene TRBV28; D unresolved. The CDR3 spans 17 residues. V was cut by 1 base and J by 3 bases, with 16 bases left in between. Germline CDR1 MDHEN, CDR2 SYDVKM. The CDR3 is CASSLFLGRLFGNTIYF. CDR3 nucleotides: TGTGCCAGCAGTTTATTCCTGGGCAGACTCTTTGGAAACACCATATATTTT.

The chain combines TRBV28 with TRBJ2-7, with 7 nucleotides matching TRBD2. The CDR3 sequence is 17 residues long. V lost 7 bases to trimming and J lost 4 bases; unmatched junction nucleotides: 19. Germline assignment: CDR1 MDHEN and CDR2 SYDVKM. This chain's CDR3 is CASNPEVWAGVAYEQYF. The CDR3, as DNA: TGTGCCAGCAATCCGGAGGTGTGGGCGGGAGTGGCTTACGAGCAGTACTTC.

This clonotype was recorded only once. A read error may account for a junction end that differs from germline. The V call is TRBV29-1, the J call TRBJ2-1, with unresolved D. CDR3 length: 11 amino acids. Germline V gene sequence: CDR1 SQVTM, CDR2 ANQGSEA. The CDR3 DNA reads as TGCAGCGCGCTGGGGTACAATGTGCAGTTCTTC. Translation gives CSALGYNVQFF.

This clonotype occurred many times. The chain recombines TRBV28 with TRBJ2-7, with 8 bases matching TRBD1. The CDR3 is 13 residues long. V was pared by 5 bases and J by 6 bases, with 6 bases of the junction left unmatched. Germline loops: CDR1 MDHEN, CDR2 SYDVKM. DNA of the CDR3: TGTGCCAGCAGTGCGACAGGGGAACTCGAGCAGTACTTC. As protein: CASSATGELEQYF.

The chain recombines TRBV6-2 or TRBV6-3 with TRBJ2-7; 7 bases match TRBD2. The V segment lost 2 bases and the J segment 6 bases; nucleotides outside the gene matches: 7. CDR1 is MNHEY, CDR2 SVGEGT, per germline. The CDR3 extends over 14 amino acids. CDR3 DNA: TGTGCCAGCAGTTACCACGTGGCGGGAGCCGAGCAGTACTTC. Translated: CASSYHVAGAEQYF.

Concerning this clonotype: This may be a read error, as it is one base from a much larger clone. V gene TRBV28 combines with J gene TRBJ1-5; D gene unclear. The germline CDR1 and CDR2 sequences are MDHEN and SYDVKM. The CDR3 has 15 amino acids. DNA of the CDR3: TGTGCCAGCACCTCCGCGGGGATAGAGGGTCAGCCCCGGCATTTT. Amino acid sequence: CASTSAGIEGQPRHF.

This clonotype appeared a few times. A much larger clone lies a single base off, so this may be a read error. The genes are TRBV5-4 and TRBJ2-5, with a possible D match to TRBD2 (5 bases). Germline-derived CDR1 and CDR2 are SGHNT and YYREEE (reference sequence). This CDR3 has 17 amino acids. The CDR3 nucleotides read TGTGTCAGCAGCTTACCGGCCCTCGGAGGCGACCAAGAGACCCAGTACTTC. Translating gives CVSSLPALGGDQETQYF.

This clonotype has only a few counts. The CDR3 DNA sequence: TGTGCCAGTAGTGCTCGAGGGAGCGGAGCCCCCAATGAGCAGTTCTTC. It codes for CASSARGSGAPNEQFF. This sequence joins TRBV19 and TRBJ2-1; a possible D gene is TRBD2 (5 bases). CDR3 length equals 16 residues. Germline V gene data show CDR1 as LNHDA and CDR2 as SQIVND (reference sequence). V lost 5 bases and J lost 6, with 20 bases in between.

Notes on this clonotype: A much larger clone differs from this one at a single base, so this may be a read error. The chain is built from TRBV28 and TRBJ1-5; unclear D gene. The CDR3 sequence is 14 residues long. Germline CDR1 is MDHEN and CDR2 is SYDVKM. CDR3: CASSQPRTGQLQHF. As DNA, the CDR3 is TGTGCCAGCAGTCAACCACGGACTGGGCAGCTCCAGCATTTT.

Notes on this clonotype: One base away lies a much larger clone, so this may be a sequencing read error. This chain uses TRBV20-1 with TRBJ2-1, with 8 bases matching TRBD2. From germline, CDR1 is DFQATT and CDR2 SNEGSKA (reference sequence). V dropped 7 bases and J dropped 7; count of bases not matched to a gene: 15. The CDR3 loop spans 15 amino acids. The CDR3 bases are TGCAGTGATATTAGCGGGATGACCTACGGGAATGAGCAGTTCTTC. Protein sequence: CSDISGMTYGNEQFF.

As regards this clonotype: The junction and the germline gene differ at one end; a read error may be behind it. DNA of the CDR3: TGTGCCTGCAGCTTAGATCCATCCGGACAGGGCTACGAGCAGTATTTC. Translating it yields CACSLDPSGQGYEQYF. The J gene is TRBJ2-7, the V gene TRBV11-2, with 8 bases matching TRBD1. Per the germline V gene, CDR1 is SGHAT and CDR2 is FQNNGV. The CDR3 is made up of 16 amino acids. Variable domain in full (rest from reference TRBV11-2 and TRBJ2-7): EAGVAQSPRYKIIEKRQSVAFWCNPISGHATLYWYQQILGQGPKLLIQFQNNGVVDDSQLPKDRFSAERLKGVDSTLKIQPAKLEDSAVYLCACSLDPSGQGYEQYFGPGTRLTVT.

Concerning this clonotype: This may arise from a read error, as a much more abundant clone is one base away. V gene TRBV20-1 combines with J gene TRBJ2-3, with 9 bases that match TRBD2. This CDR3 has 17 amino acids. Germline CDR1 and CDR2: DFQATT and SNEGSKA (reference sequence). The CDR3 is CSARESRAGGRTDTHYF. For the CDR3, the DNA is TGCAGTGCTAGAGAGTCGAGAGCGGGGGGCCGCACAGATACGCACTATTTT.

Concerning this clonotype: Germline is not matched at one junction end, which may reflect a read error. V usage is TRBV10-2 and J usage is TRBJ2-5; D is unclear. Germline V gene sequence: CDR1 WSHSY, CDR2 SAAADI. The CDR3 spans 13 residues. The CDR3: CVSTAQLQETPYF. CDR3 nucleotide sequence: TGCGTCAGCACGGCTCAGTTACAAGAGACCCCGTACTTC.

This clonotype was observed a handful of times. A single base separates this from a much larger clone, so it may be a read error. CDR3 protein: CVSQNPGTSGSDEQFF. The CDR3 DNA sequence: TGTGTCAGTCAGAACCCCGGGACTAGCGGGAGTGATGAGCAGTTCTTC. The chain joins TRBV12-3 or TRBV12-4 to TRBJ2-1, with TRBD2 matching over 14 bases. The CDR3 consists of 16 residues.

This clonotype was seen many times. The CDR3 bases are TGTGCCAGCAGCACCTACGGGACAGGGAATGGTCAGCCCCAGCATTTT. This gives the protein CASSTYGTGNGQPQHF. The V and J genes are TRBV12-3 or TRBV12-4 and TRBJ1-5, with 9 bases identical to TRBD1. The trim removed 6 bases at V and 6 bases at J, leaving 12 bases unmatched. The CDR3 covers 16 residues.

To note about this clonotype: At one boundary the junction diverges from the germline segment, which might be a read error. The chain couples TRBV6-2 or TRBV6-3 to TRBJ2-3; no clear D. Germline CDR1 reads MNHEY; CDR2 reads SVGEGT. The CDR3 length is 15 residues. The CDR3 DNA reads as TGTGCCAGCAGTGGCCGTCAAAGAGCCACAGATACGAAGTATTTT. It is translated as CASSGRQRATDTKYF.

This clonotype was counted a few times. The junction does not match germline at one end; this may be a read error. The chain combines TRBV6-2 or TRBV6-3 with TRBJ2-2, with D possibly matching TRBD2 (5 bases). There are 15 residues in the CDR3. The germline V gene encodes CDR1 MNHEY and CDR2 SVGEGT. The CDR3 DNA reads TGTGCCAGCAGTGACCGGGCCATTAACACCGGGGAGCTGGTTTTT. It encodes CASSDRAINTGELVF.

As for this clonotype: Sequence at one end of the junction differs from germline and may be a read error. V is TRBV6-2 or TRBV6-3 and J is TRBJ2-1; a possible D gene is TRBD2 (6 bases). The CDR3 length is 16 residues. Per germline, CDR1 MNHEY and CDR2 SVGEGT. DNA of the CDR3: TGTGCCAGCAGCACTCCGATAATAGCGGAGGACAATAAGCAGTTCTTC. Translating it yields CASSTPIIAEDNKQFF.

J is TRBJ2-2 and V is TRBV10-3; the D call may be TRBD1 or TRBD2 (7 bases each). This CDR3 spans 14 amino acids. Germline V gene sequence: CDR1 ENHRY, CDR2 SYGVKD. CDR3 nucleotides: TGTGTCACAGTGACAGGGAGGGGGACCGGGGAGCTGTTTTTT. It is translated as CVTVTGRGTGELFF.